A selection of T cell receptor beta chains follows, all from one sample in a study of cytomegalovirus exposure and HLA in healthy donors. The assay was immunoSEQ multiplex PCR, and TCRdb's table has in-frame clones only and misses some. The table lists a few hundred thousand clones, 88% of them singletons. What was sequenced was PBMCs. The receptor source for this set is a woman aged 18-29 years in good health and CMV-seronegative. Each CDR3 is given with its conserved first and last residue. A D gene is named only where the DNA matches it firmly. The size entry is marked missing in some rows and otherwise reads once, few, many or a size class.

j_call: TRBJ2-5; clone_size: NA; v_call: TRBV7-9; d_call: TRBD1; cdr3_nt: TGTGCCAGCACAGGGGGCTTAGAGACCCAGTACTTC; cdr3_aa: CASTGGLETQYF
j_call: TRBJ2-1; clone_size: NA; v_call: TRBV7-9; d_call: TRBD1; cdr3_nt: TGTGCCAGCAGCCCAGGAGACGGACAGGGCGATGAGCAGTTCTTC; cdr3_aa: CASSPGDGQGDEQFF
j_call: TRBJ2-7; clone_size: NA; v_call: TRBV6-5; d_call: NA; cdr3_nt: TGTGCCAGCAGCCGGGACACACTCTCCTACGAGCAGTACTTC; cdr3_aa: CASSRDTLSYEQYF
j_call: TRBJ2-3; clone_size: NA; v_call: TRBV27; d_call: TRBD1; cdr3_nt: TGTGCCAGCAGTCCTTTTGTGGGACAGGGCCCAGATACGCAGTATTTT; cdr3_aa: CASSPFVGQGPDTQYF
j_call: TRBJ2-1; clone_size: NA; v_call: TRBV5-5; d_call: NA; cdr3_nt: TGTGCCAGCAGCTCCCCGGGAGTCAATGAGCAGTTCTTC; cdr3_aa: CASSSPGVNEQFF
j_call: TRBJ2-1; clone_size: NA; v_call: TRBV5-1; d_call: TRBD2; cdr3_nt: TGCGCCAGCAGCTCAGCGGGGTCACACAATGAGCAGTTCTTC; cdr3_aa: CASSSAGSHNEQFF
j_call: TRBJ1-1; clone_size: NA; v_call: TRBV19; d_call: NA; cdr3_nt: TGTGCCAGTCGGAAGACAGCTATTATGAACATTGAAGCTTTCTTT; cdr3_aa: CASRKTAIMNIEAFF
j_call: TRBJ2-7; clone_size: NA; v_call: TRBV28; d_call: TRBD1; cdr3_nt: TGTGCCAGCAGTCCGTACAGGGGCTCCTACGAGCAGTACTTC; cdr3_aa: CASSPYRGSYEQYF
j_call: TRBJ2-7; clone_size: NA; v_call: TRBV28; d_call: NA; cdr3_nt: TGTGCCAGCAGTTTACGGGGGGCGCGCGAGCAGTACTTC; cdr3_aa: CASSLRGAREQYF
j_call: TRBJ1-5; clone_size: few; v_call: TRBV27; d_call: TRBD1; cdr3_nt: TGTGCCAGCAGTACCAGGGGGCGATCCCAGCCCCAGCATTTT; cdr3_aa: CASSTRGRSQPQHF
j_call: TRBJ2-3; clone_size: NA; v_call: TRBV6-1; d_call: TRBD2; cdr3_nt: TGTGCCAGCAGTGAAGTAGCGGGAGGGCCAGATACGCAGTATTTT; cdr3_aa: CASSEVAGGPDTQYF
j_call: TRBJ2-7; clone_size: NA; v_call: TRBV27; d_call: TRBD2; cdr3_nt: TGTGCCAGCAGCCCCGGGACTAGCGACTCCTACGAGCAGTACTTC; cdr3_aa: CASSPGTSDSYEQYF
j_call: TRBJ2-1; clone_size: NA; v_call: TRBV7-8; d_call: NA; cdr3_nt: TGTGCCACCACCGGGACACTTTACAATGAGCAGTTCTTC; cdr3_aa: CATTGTLYNEQFF
j_call: TRBJ2-7; clone_size: NA; v_call: TRBV7-9; d_call: NA; cdr3_nt: TGTGCCAGCAGCTTAGATAGCGACGAGCAGTACTTC; cdr3_aa: CASSLDSDEQYF
j_call: TRBJ1-1; clone_size: once; v_call: TRBV2; d_call: NA; cdr3_nt: TGTGCCAGCACCCAGGGGTTGAACACTGAAGCTTTCTTT; cdr3_aa: CASTQGLNTEAFF
j_call: TRBJ2-7; clone_size: once; v_call: TRBV7-2; d_call: NA; cdr3_nt: TGTGCCAGCAGTGAGGGGAGGTACGAGCAGTACTTC; cdr3_aa: CASSEGRYEQYF
j_call: TRBJ1-2; clone_size: NA; v_call: TRBV6-5; d_call: TRBD1; cdr3_nt: TGTGCCAGCAGCCCCACAGGGGGCTATGGCTACACCTTC; cdr3_aa: CASSPTGGYGYTF
j_call: TRBJ2-5; clone_size: NA; v_call: TRBV5-1; d_call: TRBD2; cdr3_nt: TGCGCCAGCAGCTTGAGTTTAGCGGGAGGGGAGACCCAGTACTTC; cdr3_aa: CASSLSLAGGETQYF
j_call: TRBJ2-3; clone_size: NA; v_call: TRBV27; d_call: NA; cdr3_nt: TGTGCCAGCGGGTACGAGGGCCTAAGCACAGATACGCAGTATTTT; cdr3_aa: CASGYEGLSTDTQYF
j_call: TRBJ2-3; clone_size: NA; v_call: TRBV9; d_call: TRBD2; cdr3_nt: TGTGCCAGCAGCGCTACGGGACTAGGGGCAGATACGCAGTATTTT; cdr3_aa: CASSATGLGADTQYF
j_call: TRBJ1-2; clone_size: NA; v_call: TRBV6-1; d_call: NA; cdr3_nt: TGTGCCAGCAGTGAAGCGTACCCGATCAGTAACTATGGCTACACCTTC; cdr3_aa: CASSEAYPISNYGYTF
j_call: TRBJ2-7; clone_size: NA; v_call: TRBV19; d_call: TRBD2; cdr3_nt: TGTGCCAGTAGTATGGGACTAGCGGGAGGGCCCTACGAGCAGTACTTC; cdr3_aa: CASSMGLAGGPYEQYF
j_call: TRBJ2-7; clone_size: NA; v_call: TRBV29-1; d_call: TRBD1; cdr3_nt: TGCAGCGCGGGACAGGGGATCTCCTACGAGCAGTACTTC; cdr3_aa: CSAGQGISYEQYF
j_call: TRBJ2-3; clone_size: NA; v_call: TRBV12-5; d_call: NA; cdr3_nt: TGTGCTAGTGGTTCCGAGGTTCCGCAGTATTTT; cdr3_aa: CASGSEVPQYF
j_call: TRBJ2-3; clone_size: NA; v_call: TRBV7-8; d_call: TRBD2; cdr3_nt: TGTGCCAGCAGCCGTTTAGCGGGAGGGATCACAGATACGCAGTATTTT; cdr3_aa: CASSRLAGGITDTQYF
j_call: TRBJ1-1; clone_size: NA; v_call: TRBV6-5; d_call: TRBD1; cdr3_nt: TGTGCCAGCAGAAGGACAGGGACTGAAGCTTTCTTT; cdr3_aa: CASRRTGTEAFF
j_call: TRBJ1-2; clone_size: few; v_call: TRBV27; d_call: NA; cdr3_nt: TGTGCCAGCAGTTTGACACAGAACTATGGCTACACCTTC; cdr3_aa: CASSLTQNYGYTF
j_call: TRBJ2-3; clone_size: NA; v_call: TRBV2; d_call: NA; cdr3_nt: TGTGCCAGCAGTGAGGGAGGAACAGATACGCAGTATTTT; cdr3_aa: CASSEGGTDTQYF
j_call: TRBJ2-2; clone_size: NA; v_call: TRBV9; d_call: NA; cdr3_nt: TGTGCCAGCAGCGTAGGTGGAGGGCCAACCGGGGAGCTGTTTTTT; cdr3_aa: CASSVGGGPTGELFF
j_call: TRBJ2-7; clone_size: NA; v_call: TRBV7-8; d_call: NA; cdr3_nt: TGTGCCAGCAGCTTGGGACACCGCTCCTACGAGCAGTACTTC; cdr3_aa: CASSLGHRSYEQYF
j_call: TRBJ2-3; clone_size: NA; v_call: TRBV29-1; d_call: TRBD2; cdr3_nt: TGCAGCGTTCGCGGGAGTGAACTACCAGATACGCAGTATTTT; cdr3_aa: CSVRGSELPDTQYF
j_call: TRBJ1-2; clone_size: NA; v_call: TRBV5-4; d_call: NA; cdr3_nt: TGTGCCAGCAGCTTACGGTCTGAGTATGGCTACACCTTC; cdr3_aa: CASSLRSEYGYTF
j_call: TRBJ2-3; clone_size: NA; v_call: TRBV9; d_call: TRBD2; cdr3_nt: TGTGCCAGCAGCGTAGACGGGAGGACCACAGATACGCAGTATTTT; cdr3_aa: CASSVDGRTTDTQYF
j_call: TRBJ2-7; clone_size: NA; v_call: TRBV19; d_call: TRBD1; cdr3_nt: TGTGCCAGTAGTATAACCGGGACAGGGTCCGAGCAGTACTTC; cdr3_aa: CASSITGTGSEQYF
j_call: TRBJ2-7; clone_size: few; v_call: TRBV6-1; d_call: NA; cdr3_nt: TGTGCCAGCAGTGTGGCGGGGTACGAGCAGTACTTC; cdr3_aa: CASSVAGYEQYF
j_call: TRBJ2-1; clone_size: NA; v_call: TRBV5-1; d_call: TRBD2; cdr3_nt: TGCGCCAGCAGCTTGGGGCTAGCGGGAGTCTATTTGCAGTTCTTC; cdr3_aa: CASSLGLAGVYLQFF
j_call: TRBJ2-3; clone_size: NA; v_call: TRBV7-2; d_call: TRBD2; cdr3_nt: TGTGCCAGCAGCCCACCGGGGGGCGGGAGGGCCTTAGATACGCAGTATTTT; cdr3_aa: CASSPPGGGRALDTQYF
j_call: TRBJ2-7; clone_size: once; v_call: TRBV30; d_call: NA; cdr3_nt: TGTGCCTGGAGTGCAGGGACCTACGAGCAGTACTTC; cdr3_aa: CAWSAGTYEQYF
j_call: TRBJ2-7; clone_size: NA; v_call: TRBV27; d_call: NA; cdr3_nt: TGTGCCAGCAGTTCCGAGACTAGTCCCTACGAGCAGTACTTC; cdr3_aa: CASSSETSPYEQYF
j_call: TRBJ2-3; clone_size: once; v_call: TRBV5-1; d_call: TRBD1; cdr3_nt: TGCGCCAGCAGCTTGGCGGACAGGGTGGGGGATACGCAGTATTTT; cdr3_aa: CASSLADRVGDTQYF
j_call: TRBJ2-1; clone_size: once; v_call: TRBV18; d_call: TRBD1; cdr3_nt: TGTGCCAGCTCTCGGGACAGGAACGACAATGAGCAGTTCTTC; cdr3_aa: CASSRDRNDNEQFF
j_call: TRBJ2-7; clone_size: NA; v_call: TRBV7-9; d_call: NA; cdr3_nt: TGTGCCAGCAGCTCGTTAACTGAGGCCTACGAGCAGTACTTC; cdr3_aa: CASSSLTEAYEQYF
j_call: TRBJ2-7; clone_size: NA; v_call: TRBV6-5; d_call: TRBD1; cdr3_nt: TGTGCCAGCAGTTACCGGCAGGGGGTCTACGAGCAGTACTTC; cdr3_aa: CASSYRQGVYEQYF
j_call: TRBJ2-7; clone_size: NA; v_call: TRBV7-2; d_call: NA; cdr3_nt: TGTGCCAGCAGCTCAACAGGGAGTGGATTGTACGAGCAGTACTTC; cdr3_aa: CASSSTGSGLYEQYF
j_call: TRBJ2-7; clone_size: NA; v_call: TRBV27; d_call: TRBD1; cdr3_nt: TGTGCCAGCAGTTATCTTGCCGGGACAGGGGACTACGAGCAGTACTTC; cdr3_aa: CASSYLAGTGDYEQYF
j_call: TRBJ2-4; clone_size: NA; v_call: TRBV19; d_call: TRBD1; cdr3_nt: TGTGCCAGTAGTCCCGGGACAGGGGCCAAAAACATTCAGTACTTC; cdr3_aa: CASSPGTGAKNIQYF
j_call: TRBJ1-2; clone_size: NA; v_call: TRBV30; d_call: TRBD1; cdr3_nt: TGTGCCTGCCCCACGGGACAGTTCTATGGCTACACCTTC; cdr3_aa: CACPTGQFYGYTF
j_call: TRBJ2-7; clone_size: NA; v_call: TRBV7-2; d_call: NA; cdr3_nt: TGTGCCAGCAGCAACGGTAACTCCTACGAGCAGTACTTC; cdr3_aa: CASSNGNSYEQYF